In its sample, the clone carrying this TCR beta chain was seen a few times. Antigen: not known. This sample is drawn from a study of identical twins. TCRdb analysed the 5' RACE reads with MiXCR anew, one entry per CDR3 protein. This sample has 210,000 or so distinct CDR3 sequences, with more than 6.5% found just once. The CDR3 length is 14 residues. Germline V lookup: CDR1 SQVTM, CDR2 ANQGSEA. Trimming removed 6 bases at V and 2 bases at J, with 15 bases between. Notes on the study in general: Where out-of-frame alpha sequences were twin-shared, they showed excess low generation probability.

These records were also assigned to another study, of yellow fever vaccine responses in identical twins. As reported in that work: Reports say the vaccine T cell response in twins looked partly convergent and partly personalized.

The receptor comes from a woman aged 18-35 years in good health. This chain connects TRBV29-1 to TRBJ2-3; D is possibly TRBD1 or TRBD2 (5 bases each). The sample was memory (CD45RO+) T cells sorted from blood. This chain's CDR3 is CSVVKGTFTDTQYF. DNA of the CDR3: TGCAGCGTCGTCAAGGGGACGTTCACAGATACGCAGTATTTT.